This T cell receptor (beta chain) was identified in a study of control samples from healthy donors and cancer patients. Sequencing was performed with immunoSEQ multiplex PCR; in TCRdb, only in-frame clones are kept and a portion is missing. The table lists tens of thousands of clones, around 87% of them singletons. CDR1 is LNHDA and CDR2 is SQIVND in the germline V gene (reference sequence). The ends were cut back, 9 bases at V and 1 base at J, with 6 bases in the middle. The CDR3 totals 11 residues. This TCR was sampled from a woman in her fifties or sixties with lung cancer. Material: PBMCs. The genes are TRBV19 and TRBJ1-1; D is uncertain. The CDR3 DNA reads as TGTGCCAGCTTCAGGAACACTGAAGCTTTCTTT. Protein product: CASFRNTEAFF.